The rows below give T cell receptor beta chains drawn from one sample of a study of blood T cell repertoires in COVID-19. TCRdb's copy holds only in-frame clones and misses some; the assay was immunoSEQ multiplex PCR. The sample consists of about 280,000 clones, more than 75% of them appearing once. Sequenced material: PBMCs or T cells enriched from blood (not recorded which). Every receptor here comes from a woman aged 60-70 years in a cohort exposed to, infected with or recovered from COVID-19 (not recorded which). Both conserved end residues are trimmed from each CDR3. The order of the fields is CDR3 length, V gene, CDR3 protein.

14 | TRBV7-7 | ASSQDREGLGGELF
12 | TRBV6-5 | ASSPRGRDQGYT
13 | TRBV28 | ASTKRGASTDTQY
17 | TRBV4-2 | ASSQGIGTGIQSNYGYT
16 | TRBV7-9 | ASSLAFASPNSGNTIY
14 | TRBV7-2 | ASSFRGGANTGELF
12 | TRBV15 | ATSRMDREETQY
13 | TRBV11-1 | ASSLDSGSYNEQF
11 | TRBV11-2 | ASSLGRNEKLF
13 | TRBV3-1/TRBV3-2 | ASSQRRGSGNTIY
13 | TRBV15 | ATSRAPRQGHGYT
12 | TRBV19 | ASSRGPDDNEQF
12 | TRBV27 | APDGQVSNEKLF
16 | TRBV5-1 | ASSPTSGRDSSYNEQF
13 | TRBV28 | ASSLPGDRDYEQY
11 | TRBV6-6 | ASSPPNRGQAF
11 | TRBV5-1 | ASSTGGKETQY
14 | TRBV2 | ASSTGLAGVGHEQY
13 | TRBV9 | ASRRGGTDQETQY
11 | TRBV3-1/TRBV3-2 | ASSLLDYNEQF
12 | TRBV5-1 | ASSSDRPIYGYT
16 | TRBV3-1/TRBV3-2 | ASTDQAGLIKPTGELF
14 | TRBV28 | ASSLRLAGVYNEQF
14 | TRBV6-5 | ASSYSTGHAFAELF
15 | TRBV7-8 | ASSLGRSRIKGNTIY
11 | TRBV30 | AWSHYSGNEQF
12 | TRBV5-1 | ASSLGRGLDEQY
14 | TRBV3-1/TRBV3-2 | ASSPRTGVAKNIQY
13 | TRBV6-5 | ASSYAPTLSPELF
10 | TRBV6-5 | ASSSDIYEQY
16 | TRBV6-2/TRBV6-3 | ASSPSGVFIGSNQPQH
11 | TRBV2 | ASSGQGSNEQF
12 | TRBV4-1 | ASSQRQQQETQY
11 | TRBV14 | ASSPQGMSPLH
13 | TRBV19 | ASSVDRGLLSPLH
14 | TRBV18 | ASSPSLAGERNEQF
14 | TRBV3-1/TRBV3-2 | ASSQDSGSNTDTQY
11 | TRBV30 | AWSVREGSEAF
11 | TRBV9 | ASSVVPGTGRY
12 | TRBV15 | ATRGGGGNNEQF
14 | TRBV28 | ASSFIGTGASQPQH
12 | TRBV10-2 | ASSEFGQGGGYT
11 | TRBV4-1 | ASSQVRGYGYT
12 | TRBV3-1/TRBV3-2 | ASSQVGRGGGYT
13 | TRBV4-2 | ASSQLRTGNQPQH
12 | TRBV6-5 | ASSYEEGTDTQY
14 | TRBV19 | ASSSHSGTGRKTQY
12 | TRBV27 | ASRTTGIREKLF
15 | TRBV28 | ASRTGTGIRTNEKLF
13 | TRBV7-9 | ASSSRQESTDTQY
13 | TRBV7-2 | ASSSGTGNHNEQF
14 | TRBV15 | ATSRADRGNNQPQH
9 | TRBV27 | ASSDYDEQF
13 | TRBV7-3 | ASSLQGAANGELF
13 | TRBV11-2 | ASSLISGGNQPQH